These T cell receptor beta chains were read from a single sample in a study of blood T cell repertoires in COVID-19. Using immunoSEQ multiplex PCR, the repertoire was profiled, and TCRdb retains in-frame clones only, with some absent. The sample lists about 120,000 clones; 80% to 90% were seen once. What was sequenced was peripheral blood. The source of these receptors is a man between 65 and 85 years old with active or convalescent COVID-19. The CDR3 runs from the conserved cysteine through the conserved F or W. Each record gives: CDR3 protein, CDR3 DNA, clone size, J gene, D gene, V gene. D genes are given only for firm matches. Clone size, where shown, is once, few, many, or a class for clones that have expanded.

CDR3: CASSLGTGVGETQYF; DNA: TGCGCCAGCAGCTTAGGGACAGGGGTTGGAGAGACCCAGTACTTC; size: .; J: TRBJ2-5; D: TRBD1; V: TRBV5-1
CDR3: CASSPQGLAGGSYNEQFF; DNA: TGTGCCAGCTCACCACAGGGACTAGCGGGAGGATCCTACAATGAGCAGTTCTTC; size: .; J: TRBJ2-1; D: TRBD2; V: TRBV18
CDR3: CASSSGQGAYEQYF; DNA: TGCGCCAGCAGCTCCGGACAGGGGGCGTACGAGCAGTACTTC; size: .; J: TRBJ2-7; D: TRBD1; V: TRBV5-1
CDR3: CAINPTGNSYEQYF; DNA: TGTGCCATCAACCCGACAGGGAATTCCTACGAGCAGTACTTC; size: .; J: TRBJ2-7; D: TRBD1; V: TRBV10-3
CDR3: CASTPGEGGEQYF; DNA: TGTGCCAGCACCCCAGGGGAGGGGGGCGAGCAGTACTTC; size: .; J: TRBJ2-7; D: .; V: TRBV7-2
CDR3: CASSLLASGSGTGELFF; DNA: TGCGCCAGCAGCTTGCTGGCTAGCGGGAGTGGCACCGGGGAGCTGTTTTTT; size: few; J: TRBJ2-2; D: TRBD2; V: TRBV5-1
CDR3: CASSLGNPGTRRNEQFF; DNA: TGTGCCAGCAGCTTAGGAAACCCAGGGACACGAAGGAATGAGCAGTTCTTC; size: .; J: TRBJ2-1; D: .; V: TRBV7-9
CDR3: CASSPGQYPYGYTF; DNA: TGTGCCAGCAGCCCGGGACAATACCCCTATGGCTACACCTTC; size: .; J: TRBJ1-2; D: .; V: TRBV6-2/TRBV6-3
CDR3: CASSSRTYEQFF; DNA: TGTGCCAGCAGTTCAAGAACTTATGAGCAGTTCTTC; size: .; J: TRBJ2-1; D: .; V: TRBV28
CDR3: CASSPSGTNNEQFF; DNA: TGTGCCAGCAGTCCCAGCGGGACTAACAATGAGCAGTTCTTC; size: .; J: TRBJ2-1; D: TRBD2; V: TRBV25-1
CDR3: CASTLTSGRAGELFF; DNA: TGTGCCAGCACCCTGACTAGCGGGAGAGCCGGGGAGCTGTTTTTT; size: once; J: TRBJ2-2; D: TRBD2; V: TRBV28
CDR3: CASSPPGGANVLTF; DNA: TGTGCCAGCAGCCCTCCCGGTGGGGCCAACGTCCTGACTTTC; size: .; J: TRBJ2-6; D: .; V: TRBV11-3
CDR3: CASSPSVNSPLHF; DNA: TGTGCCAGCAGCCCTTCCGTTAATTCACCCCTCCACTTT; size: .; J: TRBJ1-6; D: .; V: TRBV28
CDR3: CASSKGHSSSYEQYF; DNA: TGTGCCAGTAGTAAGGGACATTCTAGCTCCTACGAGCAGTACTTC; size: .; J: TRBJ2-7; D: .; V: TRBV19
CDR3: CAISLGPDAYEQYF; DNA: TGTGCCATCAGTCTGGGGCCCGATGCCTACGAGCAGTACTTC; size: .; J: TRBJ2-7; D: .; V: TRBV10-3
CDR3: CASTIAGRYNQPQHF; DNA: TGTGCCAGTACCATTGCGGGTAGGTACAATCAGCCCCAGCATTTT; size: .; J: TRBJ1-5; D: .; V: TRBV19
CDR3: CASSPTSGYYNEQFF; DNA: TGTGCCAGCAGCCCGACTAGCGGGTACTACAATGAGCAGTTCTTC; size: .; J: TRBJ2-1; D: TRBD2; V: TRBV3-1/TRBV3-2
CDR3: CASSLTWVGAAGKLFF; DNA: TGTGCCAGCAGCTTGACGTGGGTAGGGGCCGCCGGAAAACTGTTTTTT; size: .; J: TRBJ1-4; D: .; V: TRBV5-8
CDR3: CATSRDWFSTGDGQPQHF; DNA: TGTGCCACCAGCAGAGATTGGTTCAGTACAGGGGACGGGCAGCCCCAGCATTTT; size: .; J: TRBJ1-5; D: TRBD1; V: TRBV15
CDR3: CASSLSNNYGYTF; DNA: TGTGCCAGCAGCTTGTCTAACAACTATGGCTACACCTTC; size: .; J: TRBJ1-2; D: .; V: TRBV5-6
CDR3: CASSLISGYEQYF; DNA: TGTGCCAGCAGTTTAATTTCGGGTTACGAGCAGTACTTC; size: .; J: TRBJ2-7; D: .; V: TRBV27
CDR3: CASSSAGVNQPQHF; DNA: TGTGCCAGCAGCTCGGCAGGGGTGAATCAGCCCCAGCATTTT; size: .; J: TRBJ1-5; D: .; V: TRBV7-2
CDR3: CASSQQNTGELFF; DNA: TGTGCCAGCTCACAACAGAACACCGGGGAGCTGTTTTTT; size: .; J: TRBJ2-2; D: .; V: TRBV18
CDR3: CASSQLLAGDVYNEQFF; DNA: TGCGCCAGCAGCCAACTACTAGCGGGAGACGTCTACAATGAGCAGTTCTTC; size: .; J: TRBJ2-1; D: TRBD2; V: TRBV4-1
CDR3: CASSREYEQYF; DNA: TGTGCCAGCAGCCGAGAATACGAGCAGTACTTC; size: .; J: TRBJ2-7; D: .; V: TRBV11-2
CDR3: CATRGQVNSPLHF; DNA: TGTGCCACTCGAGGACAGGTTAATTCACCCCTCCACTTT; size: .; J: TRBJ1-6; D: TRBD1; V: TRBV28
CDR3: CASSSRPTEGELFF; DNA: TGTGCCAGTAGCAGCCGTCCTACGGAGGGGGAGCTGTTTTTT; size: .; J: TRBJ2-2; D: .; V: TRBV19
CDR3: CASSSDRGTGPQHF; DNA: TGTGCCAGCAGCTCCGACAGGGGAACAGGGCCCCAGCATTTT; size: .; J: TRBJ1-5; D: TRBD1; V: TRBV7-2
CDR3: CASSHGLAGERGQETQYF; DNA: TGCGCCAGCAGCCACGGACTAGCGGGAGAGAGGGGCCAAGAGACCCAGTACTTC; size: .; J: TRBJ2-5; D: TRBD2; V: TRBV5-1
CDR3: CASSGGQPNEKLFF; DNA: TGCGCCAGCAGCGGGGGACAGCCTAATGAAAAACTGTTTTTT; size: .; J: TRBJ1-4; D: TRBD1; V: TRBV5-1
CDR3: CASSFVTGTGLNEQYF; DNA: TGTGCCAGCAGCTTCGTTACCGGGACAGGGTTGAACGAGCAGTACTTC; size: .; J: TRBJ2-7; D: TRBD1; V: TRBV7-2
CDR3: CASSLQGAPYGYTF; DNA: TGTGCCAGCAGCCTACAGGGGGCGCCCTATGGCTACACCTTC; size: .; J: TRBJ1-2; D: TRBD1; V: TRBV28
CDR3: CASSIGRPVSFYEQYF; DNA: TGTGCCAGTAGTATCGGGAGGCCGGTGAGTTTCTACGAGCAGTACTTC; size: .; J: TRBJ2-7; D: TRBD2; V: TRBV19
CDR3: CAWSKEVGQPQHF; DNA: TGTGCCTGGAGTAAGGAGGTCGGTCAGCCCCAGCATTTT; size: once; J: TRBJ1-5; D: .; V: TRBV30